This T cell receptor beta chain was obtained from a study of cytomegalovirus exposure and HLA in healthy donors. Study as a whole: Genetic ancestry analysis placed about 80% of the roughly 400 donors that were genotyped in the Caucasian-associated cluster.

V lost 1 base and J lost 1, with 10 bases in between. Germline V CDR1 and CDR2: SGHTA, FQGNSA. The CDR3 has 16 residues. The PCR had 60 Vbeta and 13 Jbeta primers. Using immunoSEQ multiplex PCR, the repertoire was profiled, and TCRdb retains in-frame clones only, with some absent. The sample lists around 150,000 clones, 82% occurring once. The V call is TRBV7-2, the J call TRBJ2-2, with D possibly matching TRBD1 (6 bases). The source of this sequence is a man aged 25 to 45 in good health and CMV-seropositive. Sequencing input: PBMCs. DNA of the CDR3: TGTGCCAGCAGCTTAGGGGGACATTTGAACACCGGGGAGCTGTTTTTT. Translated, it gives CASSLGGHLNTGELFF.